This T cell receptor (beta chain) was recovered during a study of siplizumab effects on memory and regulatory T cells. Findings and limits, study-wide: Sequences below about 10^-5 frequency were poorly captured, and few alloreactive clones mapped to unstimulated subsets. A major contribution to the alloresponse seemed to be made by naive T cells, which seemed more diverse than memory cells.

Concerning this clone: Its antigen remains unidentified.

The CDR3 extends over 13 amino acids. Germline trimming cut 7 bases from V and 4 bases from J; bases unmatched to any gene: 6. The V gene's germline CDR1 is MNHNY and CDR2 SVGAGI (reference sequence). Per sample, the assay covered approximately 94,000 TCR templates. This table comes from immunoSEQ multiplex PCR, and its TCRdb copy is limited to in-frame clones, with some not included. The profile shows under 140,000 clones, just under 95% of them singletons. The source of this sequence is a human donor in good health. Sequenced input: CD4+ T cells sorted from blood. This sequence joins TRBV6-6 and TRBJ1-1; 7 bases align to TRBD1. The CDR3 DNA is TGTGCCAGCACCTCGGGACAGCTCACTGAAGCTTTCTTT. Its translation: CASTSGQLTEAFF.